Each of the 11 T cell receptor beta chains below was sequenced from the same sample in a study of T cell responses to AZD1222 COVID-19 vaccine. The protocol was immunoSEQ multiplex PCR, while the TCRdb copy is restricted to in-frame clones and leaves out a portion. The table shows roughly 100,000 clones, with around 94% occurring only once. Sample: peripheral blood, taken on day 0 of AZD1222 vaccination. The source of these receptors is an adult in good health.

The CDR3 sequence is CASSSRGGGLNTEAFF. The DNA for the CDR3 is TGTGCCAGTAGTTCCCGAGGAGGGGGCTTGAACACTGAAGCTTTCTTT. The chain employs TRBV19 and TRBJ1-1; TRBD1 matches 7 bases. The CDR3 consists of 16 residues. CDR1 is LNHDA and CDR2 is SQIVND in the germline V gene (reference sequence). V shed 5 bases and J 0 bases; nucleotides not matched to a gene: 9.

The chain uses TRBV27 and TRBJ2-5, with D hard to call. CDR3 size: 15 residues. V lost 2 bases to trimming and J lost 1 base, with 11 bases between them. The germline CDR1 and CDR2 sequences are MNHEY and SMNVEV (reference sequence). Written as DNA, the CDR3 is TGTGCCAGCAGTTTAAGCTCAGGATTCCAAGAGACCCAGTACTTC. Encoded protein: CASSLSSGFQETQYF.

This rearrangement joins TRBV4-3 to TRBJ1-1; unclear D gene. This CDR3 is built from 13 residues. The germline V gene has CDR1 LGHNA and CDR2 YSLEER. V lost 0 bases and J lost 1, with 3 bases in between. CDR3 protein: CASSQEQNTEAFF. For the CDR3, the DNA is TGCGCCAGCAGCCAAGAGCAGAACACTGAAGCTTTCTTT.

This chain uses TRBV27 with TRBJ2-7; either TRBD1 or TRBD2 may supply D (6 bases each). The germline V gene has CDR1 MNHEY and CDR2 SMNVEV (reference sequence). The CDR3 runs 13 residues. V was cut by 2 bases and J by 6 bases, with 11 bases left in between. The CDR3 nucleotides read TGTGCCAGCAGTTTAGCCGGGGGCCTCGAGCAGTACTTC. This translates into CASSLAGGLEQYF.

The chain carries TRBV7-6 and TRBJ2-7, with TRBD1 matching over 9 bases. Unmatched junction bases numbered 2, after V lost 4 bases and J lost 1 base. The CDR3 totals 14 residues. The germline V gene has CDR1 SGHVS and CDR2 FNYEAQ. Here the CDR3 DNA reads TGTGCCAGCAGCTCCGGACAGGGGTCCTACGAGCAGTACTTC. Amino acid sequence: CASSSGQGSYEQYF.

The chain is built from TRBV3-1 (or the pseudogene TRBV3-2) and TRBJ1-5; a possible D gene is TRBD1 (5 bases). CDR3 length: 14 residues. Trimming shortened V by 4 bases and J by 6 bases, and 13 bases separated the two germline ends. The V gene's germline CDR1 is LGHDT and CDR2 YNNKEL (reference sequence). This CDR3 reads CASSPATRGQPQHF. The CDR3 DNA sequence: TGTGCCAGCAGCCCCGCCACGAGGGGTCAGCCCCAGCATTTT.

The gene calls are TRBV19 and TRBJ1-1, with D uncertain. Germline V CDR1 and CDR2: LNHDA, SQIVND (reference sequence). This CDR3 contains 13 residues. Trimming pared 7 bases from V and 0 bases from J, leaving 9 bases between. The CDR3 region is CASMASLNTEAFF. The CDR3, as DNA: TGTGCCAGTATGGCCTCTCTGAACACTGAAGCTTTCTTT.

The chain recombines TRBV6-1 with TRBJ2-3, with D unresolved. Between the trimmed V and J ends, which lost 2 bases and 3 bases, there was a span of 9 bases. The germline V gene encodes CDR1 MNHNS and CDR2 SASEGT. There are 14 residues in the CDR3. The CDR3 spells CASSEMVVTDTQYF. The CDR3 nucleotides read TGTGCCAGCAGTGAAATGGTGGTGACAGATACGCAGTATTTT.

The V and J genes are TRBV5-1 and TRBJ2-5; 8 bases align to TRBD2. With V trimmed by 0 bases and J by 2 bases, 3 bases remained unmatched. In germline, CDR1 is SGHRS, CDR2 YFSETQ. The CDR3 has 15 amino acids. The CDR3 sequence: CASSLVIAGQETQYF. The CDR3 DNA sequence: TGCGCCAGCAGCTTGGTAATAGCGGGGCAAGAGACCCAGTACTTC. Drawing the rest from reference TRBV5-1 and TRBJ2-5, the complete variable domain is KAGVTQTPRYLIKTRGQQVTLSCSPISGHRSVSWYQQTPGQGLQFLFEYFSETQRNKGNFPGRFSGRQFSNSRSEMNVSTLELGDSALYLCASSLVIAGQETQYFGPGTRLLVL.

The rearrangement joins TRBV9 to TRBJ2-2; no firm D call. Trimming removed 1 base at V and 3 bases at J, with 13 bases between. Germline V lookup: CDR1 SGDLS, CDR2 YYNGEE. The CDR3 spans 16 residues. This chain's CDR3 is CASSVYQVQYTGELFF. CDR3 sequence (DNA): TGTGCCAGCAGCGTATATCAAGTACAGTACACCGGGGAGCTGTTTTTT.

The chain carries TRBV7-2 and TRBJ1-5; 9 bases are shared with TRBD1. CDR3 size: 15 residues. Germline V gives CDR1 SGHTA, CDR2 FQGNSA. V lost 1 base and J lost 16; bases outside the gene matches: 14. DNA of the CDR3: TGTGCCAGCAGCTTAGGTCCGGGACAGGGATTACCGCTCCATTTT. Its protein is CASSLGPGQGLPLHF.